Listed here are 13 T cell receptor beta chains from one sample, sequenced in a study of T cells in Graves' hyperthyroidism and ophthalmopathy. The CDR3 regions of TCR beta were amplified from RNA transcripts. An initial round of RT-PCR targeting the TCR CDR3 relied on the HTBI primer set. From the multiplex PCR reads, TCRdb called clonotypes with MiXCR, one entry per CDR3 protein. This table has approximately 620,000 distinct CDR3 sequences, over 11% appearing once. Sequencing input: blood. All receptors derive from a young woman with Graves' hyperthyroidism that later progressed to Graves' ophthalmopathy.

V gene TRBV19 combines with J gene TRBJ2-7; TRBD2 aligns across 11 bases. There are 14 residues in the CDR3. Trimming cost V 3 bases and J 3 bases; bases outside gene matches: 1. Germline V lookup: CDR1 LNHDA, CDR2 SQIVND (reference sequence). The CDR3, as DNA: TGTGCCAGTAGTATGACTAGCGGGAACTACGAGCAGTACTTC. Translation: CASSMTSGNYEQYF.

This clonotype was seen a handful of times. The CDR3 loop reads CASSIRTSGTDNEQFF. DNA of the CDR3: TGTGCCAGCAGTATCCGGACTAGCGGGACAGACAATGAGCAGTTCTTC. J is TRBJ2-1 and V is TRBV6-2 or TRBV6-3; 12 bases map to TRBD2. Unmatched junction bases numbered 7, after V lost 5 bases and J lost 5 bases. This CDR3 has 16 amino acids. Germline CDR1 and CDR2: MNHEY and SVGEGT.

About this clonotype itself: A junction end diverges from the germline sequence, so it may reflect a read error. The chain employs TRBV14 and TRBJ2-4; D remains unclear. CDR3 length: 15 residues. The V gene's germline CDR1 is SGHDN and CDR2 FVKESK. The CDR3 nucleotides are TGTGCCAGCAGCCCGACCGGATTAGCCAAAAACATTCGGTACTTC. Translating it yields CASSPTGLAKNIRYF. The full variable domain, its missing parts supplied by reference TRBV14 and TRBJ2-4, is EAGVTQFPSHSVIEKGQTVTLRCDPISGHDNLYWYRRVMGKEIKFLLHFVKESKQDESGMPNNRFLAERTGGTYSTLKVQPAELEDSGVYFCASSPTGLAKNIRYFGAGTRLSVL.

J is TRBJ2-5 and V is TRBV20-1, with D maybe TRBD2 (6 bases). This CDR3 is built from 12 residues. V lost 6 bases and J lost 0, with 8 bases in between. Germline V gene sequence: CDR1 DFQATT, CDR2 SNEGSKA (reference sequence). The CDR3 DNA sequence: TGCAGTGCCCAGCGGGACCAAGAGACCCAGTACTTC. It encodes CSAQRDQETQYF.

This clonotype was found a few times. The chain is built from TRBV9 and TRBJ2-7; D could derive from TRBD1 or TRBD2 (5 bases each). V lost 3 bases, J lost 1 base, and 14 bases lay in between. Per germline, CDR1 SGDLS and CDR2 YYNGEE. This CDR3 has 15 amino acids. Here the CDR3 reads CASSATGTGSYEQYF. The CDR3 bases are TGTGCCAGCAGCGCGACGGGGACGGGGTCCTACGAGCAGTACTTC.

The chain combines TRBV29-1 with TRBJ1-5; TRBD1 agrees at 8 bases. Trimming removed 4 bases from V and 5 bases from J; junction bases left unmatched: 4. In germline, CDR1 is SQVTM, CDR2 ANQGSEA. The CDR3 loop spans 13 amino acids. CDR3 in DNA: TGCAGCGTTGGGACAGGGATGGATCAGCCCCAGCATTTT. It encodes CSVGTGMDQPQHF.

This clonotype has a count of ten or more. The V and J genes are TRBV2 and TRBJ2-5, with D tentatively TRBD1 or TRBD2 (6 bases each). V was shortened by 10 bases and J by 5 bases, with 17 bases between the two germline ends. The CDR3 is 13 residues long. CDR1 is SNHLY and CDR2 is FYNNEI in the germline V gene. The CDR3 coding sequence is TGTGCCACCCAGGAGGGGGGTGGGGAGACCCAGTACTTC. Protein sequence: CATQEGGGETQYF.

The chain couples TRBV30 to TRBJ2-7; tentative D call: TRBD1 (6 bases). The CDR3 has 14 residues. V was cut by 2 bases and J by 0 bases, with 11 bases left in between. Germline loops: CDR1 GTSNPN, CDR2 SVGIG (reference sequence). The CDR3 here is CAWSPGTPSYEQYF. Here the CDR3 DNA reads TGTGCCTGGAGTCCCGGGACACCCTCCTACGAGCAGTACTTC.

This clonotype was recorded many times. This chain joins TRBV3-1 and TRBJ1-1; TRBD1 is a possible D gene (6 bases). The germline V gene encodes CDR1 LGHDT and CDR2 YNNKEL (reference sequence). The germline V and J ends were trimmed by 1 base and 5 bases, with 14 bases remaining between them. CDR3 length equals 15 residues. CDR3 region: CASSQARGLQTEAFF. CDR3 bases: TGTGCCAGCAGCCAAGCCAGGGGATTACAGACTGAAGCTTTCTTT.

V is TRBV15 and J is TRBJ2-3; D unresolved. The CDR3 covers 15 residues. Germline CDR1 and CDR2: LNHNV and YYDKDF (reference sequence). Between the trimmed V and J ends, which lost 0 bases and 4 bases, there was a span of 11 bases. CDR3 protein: CATSRDQELADTQYF. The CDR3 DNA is TGTGCCACCAGCAGAGATCAGGAACTTGCAGATACGCAGTATTTT.

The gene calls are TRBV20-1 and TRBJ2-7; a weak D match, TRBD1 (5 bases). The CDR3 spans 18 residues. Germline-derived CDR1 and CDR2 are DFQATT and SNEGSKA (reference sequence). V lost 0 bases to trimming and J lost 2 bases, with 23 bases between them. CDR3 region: CSARDKRSDTRGAYEQYF. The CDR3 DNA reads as TGCAGTGCTAGAGATAAACGTTCGGACACCCGCGGTGCCTACGAGCAGTACTTC.

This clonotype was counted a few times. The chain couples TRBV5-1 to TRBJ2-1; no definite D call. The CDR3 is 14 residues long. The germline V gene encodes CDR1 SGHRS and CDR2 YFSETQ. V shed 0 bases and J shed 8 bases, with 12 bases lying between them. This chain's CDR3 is CASSLGVPPDEQFF. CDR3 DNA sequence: TGCGCCAGCAGCTTGGGTGTCCCGCCGGATGAGCAGTTCTTC.

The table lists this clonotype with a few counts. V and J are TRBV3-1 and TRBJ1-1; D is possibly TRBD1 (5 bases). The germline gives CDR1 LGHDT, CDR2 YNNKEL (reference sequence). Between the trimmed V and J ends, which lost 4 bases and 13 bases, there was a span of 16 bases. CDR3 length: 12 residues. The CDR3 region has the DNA TGTGCCAGCAGCCCCTTAGGGGAAGGGGTTTTCTTT. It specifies CASSPLGEGVFF. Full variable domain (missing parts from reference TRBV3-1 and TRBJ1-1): DTAVSQTPKYLVTQMGNDKSIKCEQNLGHDTMYWYKQDSKKFLKIMFSYNNKELIINETVPNRFSPKSPDKAHLNLHINSLELGDSAVYFCASSPLGEGVFFGQGTRLTVV.